The clone carrying this T cell receptor (beta chain) turned up a few times. Its antigen is not known. A quantitative 5'-RACE method, one with molecular barcodes, was used to make TCR beta libraries. TCRdb ran MiXCR on the 5' RACE reads and lists one entry per CDR3 protein. The sample has about 340,000 distinct CDR3 sequences, roughly 15% seen once. This record belongs to a study of CD8 T cells in ankylosing spondylitis. Points from the study as a whole: Matched ankylosing spondylitis synovial fluid reportedly contained a significantly enriched population of disease-linked clones. Peripheral blood samples showed relatively rare disease-linked clones, and these clones were CD8+.

The CDR3 length is 15 residues. Trimming removed 1 base from V and 0 bases from J, with 7 bases in between. The germline gives CDR1 KGHSH, CDR2 LQKENI. The chain carries TRBV18 and TRBJ1-3; D ambiguous. Sequences were obtained from blood, either unsorted or a sorted T cell fraction (not recorded which). The source is a male donor with ankylosing spondylitis or in good health (not recorded which). Here the CDR3 DNA reads TGTGCCAGCTCACCACAGATTGGCTCTGGAAACACCATATATTTT. This translates into CASSPQIGSGNTIYF.